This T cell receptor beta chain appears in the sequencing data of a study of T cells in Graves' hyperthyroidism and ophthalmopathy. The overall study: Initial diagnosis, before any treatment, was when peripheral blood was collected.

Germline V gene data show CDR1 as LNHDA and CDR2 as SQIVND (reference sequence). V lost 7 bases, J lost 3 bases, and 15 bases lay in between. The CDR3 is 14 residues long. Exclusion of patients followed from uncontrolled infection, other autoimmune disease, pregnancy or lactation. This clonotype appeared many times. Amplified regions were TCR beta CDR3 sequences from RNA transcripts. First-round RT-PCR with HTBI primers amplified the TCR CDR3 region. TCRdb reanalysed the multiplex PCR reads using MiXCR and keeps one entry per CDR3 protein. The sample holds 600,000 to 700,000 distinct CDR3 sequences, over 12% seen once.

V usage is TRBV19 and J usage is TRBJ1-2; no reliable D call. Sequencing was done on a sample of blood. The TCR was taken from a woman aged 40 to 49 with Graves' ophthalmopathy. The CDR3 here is CASTLVGGYYGYTF. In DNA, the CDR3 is TGTGCCAGTACCTTGGTAGGAGGCTACTATGGCTACACCTTC.